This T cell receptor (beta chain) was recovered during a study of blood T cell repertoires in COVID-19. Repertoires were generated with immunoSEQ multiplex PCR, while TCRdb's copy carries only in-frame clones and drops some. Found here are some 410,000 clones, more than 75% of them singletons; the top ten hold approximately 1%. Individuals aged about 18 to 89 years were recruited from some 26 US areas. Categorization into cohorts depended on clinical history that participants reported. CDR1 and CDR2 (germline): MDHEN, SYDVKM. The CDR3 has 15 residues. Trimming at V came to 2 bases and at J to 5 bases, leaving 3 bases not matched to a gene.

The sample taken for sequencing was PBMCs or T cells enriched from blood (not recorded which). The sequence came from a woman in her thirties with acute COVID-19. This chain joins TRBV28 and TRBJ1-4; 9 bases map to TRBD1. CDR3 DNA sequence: TGTGCCAGCAGTTTAAATGGACAGGGGAATGAAAAACTGTTTTTT. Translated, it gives CASSLNGQGNEKLFF.